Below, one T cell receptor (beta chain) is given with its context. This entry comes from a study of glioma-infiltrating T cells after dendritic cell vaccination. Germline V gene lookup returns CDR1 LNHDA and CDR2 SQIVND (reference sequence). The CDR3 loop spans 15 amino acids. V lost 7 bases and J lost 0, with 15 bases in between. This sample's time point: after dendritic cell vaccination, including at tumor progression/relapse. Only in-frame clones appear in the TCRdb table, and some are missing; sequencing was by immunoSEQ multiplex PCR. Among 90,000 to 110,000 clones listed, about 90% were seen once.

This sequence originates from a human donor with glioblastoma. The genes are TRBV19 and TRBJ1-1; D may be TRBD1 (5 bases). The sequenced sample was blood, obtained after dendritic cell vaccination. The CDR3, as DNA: TGTGCCAGTACCCGTACGGGGGGGTTGAACACTGAAGCTTTCTTT. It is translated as CASTRTGGLNTEAFF.